The 17 T cell receptor beta chains given below trace back to one sample, sequenced in a study of graft-versus-host responses after intestinal transplantation. Antigen specificity for these receptors is unknown. Sequencing was performed with immunoSEQ multiplex PCR; in TCRdb, only in-frame clones are kept and a portion is missing. The data contain over 75,000 clones, about 88% of them singletons. The material was unstimulated CD4+ T cells sorted from spleen or lymph node cells, obtained before transplant. The origin of the receptors is a human donor who was the organ donor for an intestinal transplant.

V is TRBV11-3 and J is TRBJ2-7, with D maybe TRBD1 (6 bases). The CDR3 contains 14 residues. V dropped 4 bases and J dropped 3 bases, with 13 bases sitting between them. Germline CDR1 is SGHNT and CDR2 is YENEEA. The CDR3 DNA sequence: TGTGCCAGCAGCTGGGGGCTCGATCTCTACGAGCAGTACTTC. As protein: CASSWGLDLYEQYF.

This clone occurred once. The rearrangement links TRBV7-2 to TRBJ2-7; D perhaps matches TRBD2 (6 bases). V was trimmed by 6 bases and J by 1 base, leaving 10 bases between them. CDR1 SGHTA and CDR2 FQGNSA come from the germline V gene. The CDR3 runs to 13 residues. This CDR3 is CASRSGVSYEQYF. For the CDR3, the DNA is TGTGCCAGCAGGTCGGGGGTATCCTACGAGCAGTACTTC. Full variable domain (remainder filled in from reference TRBV7-2 and TRBJ2-7): GAGVSQSPSNKVTEKGKDVELRCDPISGHTALYWYRQSLGQGLEFLIYFQGNSAPDKSGLPSDRFSAERTGGSVSTLTIQRTQQEDSAVYLCASRSGVSYEQYFGPGTRLTVT.

The CDR3 bases are TGTGCCACTCGGGACAGGGGGCATGCAGATACGCAGTATTTT. Protein product: CATRDRGHADTQYF. The chain is built from TRBV19 and TRBJ2-3; 12 bases align to TRBD1. Germline V gene lookup returns CDR1 LNHDA and CDR2 SQIVND (reference sequence). The CDR3 spans 14 residues. V shed 10 bases, J shed 4 bases, and the junction held 6 bases outside the gene matches.

This chain joins TRBV7-3 and TRBJ2-3, with TRBD1 as a possible D gene (5 bases). The CDR3 length is 14 residues. Trimming removed 8 bases at V and 2 bases at J, with 14 bases between. Germline CDR1 is SGHTA and CDR2 is FQGTGA. The CDR3 spells CASARQGDTDTQYF. The CDR3 DNA reads TGTGCCAGCGCACGGCAGGGTGACACAGATACGCAGTATTTT.

Only one count was recorded for this clone. The CDR3 reads CASSTAYGYTF. DNA of the CDR3: TGTGCCAGCAGCACAGCCTATGGCTACACCTTC. The V call is TRBV2, the J call TRBJ1-2, with no clear D. Trimming stripped 6 bases from V and 4 bases from J, with 6 bases between. CDR3 size: 11 residues. CDR1 is SNHLY, CDR2 FYNNEI, per germline.

This chain joins TRBV6-5 and TRBJ2-3; 10 nucleotides match TRBD2. V was clipped by 0 bases and J by 0 bases; unmatched bases: 0. CDR3 size: 16 residues. Germline CDR1 and CDR2: MNHEY and SVGAGI. This CDR3 reads CASSYSTSGSTDTQYF. The CDR3 bases are TGTGCCAGCAGTTACTCGACTAGCGGGAGCACAGATACGCAGTATTTT.

The chain has TRBV6-1 and TRBJ2-1, with TRBD2 matching over 11 bases. Trimming removed 3 bases from V and 8 bases from J; junction bases left unmatched: 9. The CDR3 runs to 16 residues. From germline, CDR1 is MNHNS and CDR2 SASEGT. The CDR3 DNA reads TGTGCCAGCAGTGACGCTAGCGGGAGGCCTCAGCATGAGCAGTTCTTC. Translated: CASSDASGRPQHEQFF.

The chain joins TRBV18 to TRBJ2-7, with D tentatively TRBD1 (7 bases). V lost 3 bases to trimming and J lost 3 bases, with 18 bases between them. This CDR3 has 16 residues. Germline assignment: CDR1 KGHSH and CDR2 LQKENI. The CDR3 sequence is CASSPRGQGVGYEQYF. Written as DNA, the CDR3 is TGTGCCAGCTCACCCCGGGGGCAGGGGGTAGGCTACGAGCAGTACTTC.

This chain uses TRBV5-1 with TRBJ2-2; a weak D match, TRBD2 (5 bases). The CDR3 consists of 14 residues. Germline V lookup: CDR1 SGHRS, CDR2 YFSETQ. The V gene lost 0 bases and the J gene lost 7 bases, with 10 bases spanning the gap. CDR3 DNA: TGCGCCAGCAGCTTGGCCGGGGTAGGCGGGGAGCTGTTTTTT. It yields the protein CASSLAGVGGELFF.

The chain is built from TRBV29-1 and TRBJ2-3; 8 bases align to TRBD2. Germline CDR1 SQVTM, CDR2 ANQGSEA. The CDR3 is 11 amino acids. After removal of 4 bases from V and 9 bases from J, the junction contained 3 bases not matched to a gene. The CDR3 DNA reads TGCAGCGTTGGGCCTAGCGGGACGCAGTATTTT. Protein sequence: CSVGPSGTQYF.

The chain has TRBV7-8 and TRBJ2-5, with 8 bases that match TRBD2. V trimming: 2 bases; J trimming: 7 bases; junction bases outside the gene matches: 9. This CDR3 contains 15 residues. The germline CDR1 and CDR2 sequences are SGHVS and FQNEAQ. The CDR3 loop is CASSLLYLTSGTQYF. CDR3 in DNA: TGTGCCAGCAGCTTATTGTATCTAACTAGCGGGACCCAGTACTTC.

This clone is a singleton in its sample. The chain combines TRBV11-1 with TRBJ2-3; TRBD1 matches 7 bases. CDR1 and CDR2 from the germline V gene are SGHAT and FQDESV (reference sequence). V shed 5 bases and J 4 bases; nucleotides not matched to a gene: 12. The CDR3 is made up of 16 amino acids. CDR3 amino acids: CASSALLGGAADTQYF. The CDR3 DNA is TGTGCCAGCAGCGCCCTCTTAGGGGGCGCCGCAGATACGCAGTATTTT.

The chain has TRBV21-1 and TRBJ2-7; no DNA check was done on the table's D call, TRBD2. TRBV21-1 is recorded as a pseudogene. The CDR3 length is 15 residues. CDR3 protein: CASSKVSRETYEQYF. The CDR3 coding sequence is TGTGCCAGCAGCAAAGTATCTCGGGAAACCTACGAGCAGTACTTC.

The chain links TRBV9 to TRBJ1-1; TRBD1 matches 7 bases. With V trimmed by 5 bases and J by 4 bases, 8 bases remained unmatched. This CDR3 is 14 amino acids long. CDR1 and CDR2 from the germline V gene are SGDLS and YYNGEE. Here the CDR3 reads CASRTTGILTEAFF. In nucleotides, the CDR3 is TGTGCCAGCAGGACGACAGGGATTCTCACTGAAGCTTTCTTT. The full variable domain, completed using reference TRBV9 and TRBJ1-1, is DSGVTQTPKHLITATGQRVTLRCSPRSGDLSVYWYQQSLDQGLQFLIQYYNGEERAKGNILERFSAQQFPDLHSELNLSSLELGDSALYFCASRTTGILTEAFFGQGTRLTVV.

This rearrangement joins TRBV29-1 to TRBJ1-2; D remains ambiguous. The germline CDR1 and CDR2 sequences are SQVTM and ANQGSEA. The length of the CDR3 is 12 residues. V was trimmed by 1 base and J by 7 bases, leaving 10 bases between them. The CDR3 spells CSVEAEAFGYTF. The CDR3 DNA is TGCAGCGTTGAAGCGGAGGCGTTTGGCTACACCTTC.

This clone was picked up a small number of times. The chain carries TRBV7-2 and TRBJ2-3, with 9 bases lining up with TRBD2. This CDR3 contains 16 residues. Germline lookup yields CDR1 SGHTA and CDR2 FQGNSA. Losses at the gene ends were 3 bases for V and 4 bases for J; bases not matched to a gene: 8. The CDR3 here is CASSFNGAGGADTQYF. In DNA form, the CDR3 reads TGTGCCAGCAGCTTTAATGGAGCGGGAGGTGCAGATACGCAGTATTTT.

The chain carries TRBV6-6 and TRBJ1-1; perhaps TRBD1 as D (5 bases). The CDR3 loop spans 14 amino acids. Trimming pared 0 bases from V and 8 bases from J, leaving 13 bases between. The germline V gene has CDR1 MNHNY and CDR2 SVGAGI (reference sequence). CDR3 amino acids: CASSYSPGVEEAFF. The CDR3 nucleotides are TGTGCCAGCAGTTACTCGCCGGGGGTGGAAGAAGCTTTCTTT.